These 29 T cell receptor beta chains share one sample of origin, sequenced in a study of CD8+CD57+ T cells in acquired aplastic anemia. Whoever was chosen for sequencing had shown CD8+CD57+ cell expansion by flow cytometry. Genomic DNA, the template, was used for profiling of the TCR beta VDJ and CDR3. Using its own MiXCR run on the reads, TCRdb lists one record per CDR3 protein. In the table there are roughly 260,000 distinct CDR3 sequences, 45% to 50% of which are singletons. The sample was sorted CD4+, CD8+, or CD8+CD57+ T cells (not recorded which) from PBMCs. These receptors came from a human donor with aplastic anemia.

About this clonotype itself: This CDR3 is missing its conserved last phenylalanine or tryptophan, likely due to a read error. Because the CDR3's place on the DNA is in doubt, the DNA is left out and the CDR3 is given as listed by TCRdb. The gene calls are TRBV9 and TRBJ2-7; the table calls TRBD2, which could not be checked here. Germline lookup yields CDR1 SGDLS and CDR2 YYNGEE. With termini counted, the CDR3 has 11 amino acids. CDR3 protein: CASSAIQGGGI.

The chain carries TRBV20-1 and TRBJ1-2; no firm D call. Germline assignment: CDR1 DFQATT and CDR2 SNEGSKA (reference sequence). This CDR3 is 13 amino acids long. Trimming left V 0 bases short and J 4 bases short, with 9 bases between. CDR3 nucleotides: TGCAGTGCTAGAGAAATGGCAGCCTATGGCTACACCTTC. Protein product: CSAREMAAYGYTF.

This chain uses TRBV3-1 with TRBJ1-1; no firm D call. The ends were cut back, 3 bases at V and 1 base at J, with 6 bases in the middle. The CDR3 extends over 13 amino acids. Germline V lookup: CDR1 LGHDT, CDR2 YNNKEL (reference sequence). The chain's CDR3 is CASSQGWNTEAFF. CDR3 bases: TGTGCCAGCAGCCAGGGGTGGAACACTGAAGCTTTCTTT.

This clonotype came up a few times. This chain connects TRBV24-1 to TRBJ2-3; D not certain. V lost 5 bases and J lost 4, with 3 bases in between. Looked up from germline, CDR1 is KGHDR and CDR2 is SFDVKD. This CDR3 region has 11 residues. In DNA, the CDR3 is TGTGCCACCAGTGGTGCAGATACGCAGTATTTT. This translates into CATSGADTQYF.

This clonotype was observed a handful of times. This chain uses TRBV7-2 with TRBJ2-2, with 8 bases fitting TRBD1. V trimming: 4 bases; J trimming: 1 base; junction bases outside the gene matches: 2. The length of the CDR3 is 15 residues. Germline CDR1 and CDR2: SGHTA and FQGNSA. The CDR3 loop reads CASSYGQGNTGELFF. CDR3 coding DNA: TGTGCCAGCAGCTACGGACAGGGGAACACCGGGGAGCTGTTTTTT.

V usage is TRBV7-6 and J usage is TRBJ2-1; no clear D. Germline lookup yields CDR1 SGHVS and CDR2 FNYEAQ. This CDR3 is built from 13 residues. V gave up 5 bases and J gave up 4 bases, with 9 bases separating them. The DNA of the CDR3 is TGTGCCAGCAGCCCTTCTGCGTACAATGAGCAGTTCTTC. Its protein product is CASSPSAYNEQFF. The full variable domain, its missing parts supplied by reference TRBV7-6 and TRBJ2-1, is GAGVSQSPRYKVTKRGQDVALRCDPISGHVSLYWYRQALGQGPEFLTYFNYEAQQDKSGLPNDRFSAERPEGSISTLTIQRTEQRDSAMYRCASSPSAYNEQFFGPGTRLTVL.

This clonotype came up a few times. The chain employs TRBV19 and TRBJ2-1; 11 nucleotides match TRBD1. The CDR3 is 15 residues long. From germline, CDR1 is LNHDA and CDR2 SQIVND (reference sequence). Germline trimming cut 5 bases from V and 3 bases from J; bases unmatched to any gene: 3. CDR3 protein: CASSSGTGGYNEQFF. DNA of the CDR3: TGTGCCAGTAGTTCCGGGACAGGGGGCTACAATGAGCAGTTCTTC.

This sequence joins TRBV10-3 and TRBJ2-1; TRBD2 agrees at 7 bases. The germline CDR1 and CDR2 sequences are ENHRY and SYGVKD. The CDR3 has 17 amino acids. With V trimmed by 0 bases and J by 8 bases, 13 bases remained unmatched. The CDR3 loop is CAISESRSGGGRDEQFF. In DNA form, the CDR3 reads TGTGCCATCAGTGAGTCTCGGTCCGGGGGAGGGAGAGATGAGCAGTTCTTC.

This clonotype was counted a single time. Since a much larger clone is just one base distant, this may be a read error. The conserved phenylalanine or tryptophan normally closing the CDR3 is absent here, so this likely arose from a read error. CDR3 nucleotides: TGTGCCAGCAGTGATGATATAGCGCACTACGAGCAGTACCTC. It translates to CASSDDIAHYEQYL. This chain joins TRBV6-1 and TRBJ2-7, with D tentatively TRBD2 (5 bases). Trimming took 3 bases from V and 3 from J, leaving 12 bases between them. Germline values: CDR1 MNHNS, CDR2 SASEGT. This CDR3 is built from 14 residues.

Ten or more counts support this clonotype. V usage is TRBV11-2 and J usage is TRBJ2-7; 9 nucleotides line up with TRBD1. The CDR3 has 14 amino acids. V shed 5 bases and J 4 bases; nucleotides not matched to a gene: 6. The germline V gene has CDR1 SGHAT and CDR2 FQNNGV. The CDR3 is CASSTGTGIYEQYF. In nucleotides, the CDR3 is TGTGCCAGCAGCACCGGGACAGGGATATACGAGCAGTACTTC.

There are many counts of this clonotype. The chain is built from TRBV6-4 and TRBJ1-6; D might be TRBD1 (6 bases). The V end lost 6 bases, the J end lost 10 bases, and 16 bases lay between the germline ends. This CDR3 comprises 14 residues. CDR1 is MRHNA, CDR2 SNTAGT, per germline. CDR3 in amino acids: CASSSGAVGSPLHF. CDR3 nucleotide sequence: TGTGCCAGCAGCTCAGGGGCAGTAGGGTCACCCCTCCACTTT.

The chain couples TRBV29-1 to TRBJ2-7; 8 bases fit TRBD2. The CDR3 consists of 15 residues. Germline V CDR1 and CDR2: SQVTM, ANQGSEA. Trimming at V came to 5 bases and at J to 3 bases, leaving 12 bases not matched to a gene. This chain's CDR3 is CSVPAGRGDNYEQYF. In DNA, the CDR3 is TGCAGCGTTCCGGCTGGGCGGGGGGACAACTACGAGCAGTACTTC.

The rearrangement joins TRBV7-8 to TRBJ2-5, with 7 bases aligning to TRBD2. The CDR3 extends over 14 amino acids. V lost 6 bases to trimming and J lost 1 base; unmatched junction nucleotides: 5. Per germline, CDR1 SGHVS and CDR2 FQNEAQ. CDR3 amino acids: CASSATSSQETQYF. Written as DNA, the CDR3 is TGTGCCAGCAGTGCGACTAGCAGCCAAGAGACCCAGTACTTC.

This clonotype was recorded many times. This chain uses TRBV7-6 with TRBJ1-1; tentative D call: TRBD1 (6 bases). Trimming removed 0 bases at V and 2 bases at J, with 10 bases between. In germline, CDR1 is SGHVS, CDR2 FNYEAQ. This CDR3 spans 15 amino acids. CDR3 bases: TGTGCCAGCAGCTTAGCGGCCGGGGGCAACACTGAAGCTTTCTTT. Its protein is CASSLAAGGNTEAFF.

Worth noting for this clonotype: A much bigger clone sits one base away, suggesting this may be a read error. The final CDR3 position lacks the conserved phenylalanine or tryptophan, pointing to a likely read error. The chain carries TRBV15 and TRBJ2-7; no firm D call. The CDR3 sequence is 17 residues long. From germline, CDR1 is LNHNV and CDR2 YYDKDF (reference sequence). V gave up 3 bases and J gave up 6 bases, with 24 bases separating them. CDR3 in DNA: TGTGCCACCAGCAGCCCATCTTCGGCTAATCCACCAGGCGAGCAGTACTAC. This translates into CATSSPSSANPPGEQYY.

CDR3 DNA: TGCAGTGCTAGAGGCCTAGCGGGGGGTGCAGATACGCAGTATTTT. Protein: CSARGLAGGADTQYF. This chain uses TRBV20-1 with TRBJ2-3; 11 nucleotides align to TRBD2. This CDR3 has 15 residues. Per germline, CDR1 DFQATT and CDR2 SNEGSKA (reference sequence). The J segment lost 4 bases and the V segment lost 1 base, leaving 4 bases of the junction unmatched.

The chain couples TRBV7-2 to TRBJ2-1; 7 bases line up with TRBD2. V shed 0 bases, J shed 7 bases, and the junction held 6 bases outside the gene matches. In germline, CDR1 is SGHTA, CDR2 FQGNSA. The CDR3 extends over 15 amino acids. In DNA form, the CDR3 reads TGTGCCAGCAGCTTAGCGGGAGGGCTTAGAAATGAGCAGTTCTTC. This translates into CASSLAGGLRNEQFF.

Many counts were recorded for this clonotype. The gene calls are TRBV15 and TRBJ2-3; the D gene is possibly TRBD2 (6 bases). The CDR3 length is 16 residues. Trimming took 5 bases from V and 4 from J, leaving 19 bases between them. Germline CDR1 LNHNV, CDR2 YYDKDF (reference sequence). The chain's CDR3 is CATSRRGREWADTQYF. The CDR3 bases are TGTGCCACCAGCCGTCGAGGTCGGGAGTGGGCAGATACGCAGTATTTT.

Ten or more counts support this clonotype. The V gene is TRBV3-1, the J gene TRBJ1-1, with D perhaps matching TRBD1 (6 bases). The CDR3 spans 15 residues. V dropped 3 bases and J dropped 1 base, with 12 bases sitting between them. Germline V gives CDR1 LGHDT, CDR2 YNNKEL (reference sequence). CDR3 region: CASSQGAWWNTEAFF. The CDR3 DNA reads as TGTGCCAGCAGCCAGGGGGCGTGGTGGAACACTGAAGCTTTCTTT.

This clonotype was recorded a few times. In DNA form, the CDR3 reads TGTGCCAGCAGCGGCAGGGTAGGCAATTCACCCCTCCACTTT. This translates into CASSGRVGNSPLHF. The chain carries TRBV5-6 and TRBJ1-6, with D perhaps TRBD1 (5 bases). The CDR3 has 14 residues. Per germline, CDR1 SGHDT and CDR2 YYEEEE. Trimming shortened V by 4 bases and J by 7 bases, and 12 bases separated the two germline ends.

The V call is TRBV29-1, the J call TRBJ1-2; tentatively, D is TRBD1 (5 bases). This CDR3 comprises 12 residues. V lost 3 bases to trimming and J lost 5 bases, with 10 bases between them. From germline, CDR1 is SQVTM and CDR2 ANQGSEA. The chain's CDR3 is CSVDKQAYGYTF. The CDR3 nucleotides are TGCAGCGTTGATAAACAGGCGTATGGCTACACCTTC.

V gene TRBV24-1 combines with J gene TRBJ1-2, with unresolved D. With 3 bases removed from V and 3 bases from J, the gap between germline ends came to 19 bases. The CDR3 spans 17 residues. Germline V lookup: CDR1 KGHDR, CDR2 SFDVKD. As DNA, the CDR3 is TGTGCCACCAGTGATGAACAACCCCCGAAGGAGGACTATGGCTACACCTTC. As protein: CATSDEQPPKEDYGYTF.

This clonotype showed up just once. The chain uses TRBV19 and TRBJ2-1; perhaps TRBD1 as D (6 bases). From germline, CDR1 is LNHDA and CDR2 SQIVND (reference sequence). The CDR3 length is 14 residues. Trimming cost V 6 bases and J 3 bases, with 12 bases left between them. CDR3 protein: CASRTKDSYNEQFF. The DNA for the CDR3 is TGTGCCAGTAGGACAAAGGACAGCTACAATGAGCAGTTCTTC.

The chain recombines TRBV2 with TRBJ2-7; 7 positions agree with TRBD2. The CDR3 sequence is 12 residues long. CDR1 is SNHLY and CDR2 is FYNNEI in the germline V gene. Trimming cost V 7 bases and J 5 bases; bases outside gene matches: 5. The CDR3 nucleotides read TGTGCCAGCAATCCGGGGGGAAACGAGCAGTACTTC. This encodes CASNPGGNEQYF.

This clonotype was recorded a few times. The genes are TRBV25-1 and TRBJ2-3, with D possibly TRBD2 on 6 matching bases. The CDR3 consists of 15 residues. Germline V gene lookup returns CDR1 MGHDK and CDR2 SYGVNS. V shed 5 bases and J shed 2 bases, with 14 bases lying between them. The CDR3 coding sequence is TGTGCCAGCAGTAGAGCTAGCGCACACACAGATACGCAGTATTTT. Amino acids: CASSRASAHTDTQYF.

This clonotype was picked up one time. A clone one base away is much larger, so this may be a read error. The chain combines TRBV4-1 with TRBJ1-5; tentative D call: TRBD1 (5 bases). The germline V and J ends were trimmed by 0 bases and 7 bases, with 16 bases remaining between them. Germline assignment: CDR1 MGHRA and CDR2 YSYEKL. The CDR3 length is 16 residues. For the CDR3, the DNA is TGCGCCAGCAGCCAAGAGGAGCCTCGTCGGGGCCAGCCCCAGCATTTT. The encoded protein is CASSQEEPRRGQPQHF.

The chain recombines TRBV15 with TRBJ2-6; 7 positions agree with TRBD2. CDR1 and CDR2 (germline): LNHNV, YYDKDF (reference sequence). The CDR3 contains 17 residues. The trim removed 3 bases at V and 5 bases at J, leaving 10 bases unmatched. The CDR3 bases are TGTGCCACCAGCAGGGAAAGATTCAGCGGGAGGGCCAACGTCCTGACTTTC. Translating it yields CATSRERFSGRANVLTF.

The chain recombines TRBV10-3 with TRBJ2-3; 9 nucleotides match TRBD2. V gave up 7 bases and J gave up 7 bases; unmatched junction bases: 15. This CDR3 contains 16 residues. Germline assignment: CDR1 ENHRY and CDR2 SYGVKD. The CDR3 region is CAITQGTSRLDHTQYF. In DNA form, the CDR3 reads TGTGCCATCACCCAGGGGACTAGCCGGTTGGATCATACGCAGTATTTT.

In its sample, this clonotype was seen many times. V usage is TRBV5-1 and J usage is TRBJ1-2, with a possible D match to TRBD1 (5 bases). This CDR3 contains 16 residues. V was trimmed by 4 bases and J by 3 bases, leaving 19 bases between them. Germline CDR1 is SGHRS and CDR2 is YFSETQ. The CDR3, as DNA: TGCGCCAGCAGCAACGACAGAAACGAAGGGTACTATGGCTACACCTTC. This translates into CASSNDRNEGYYGYTF.